The next 25 T cell receptor beta chains were all read from a single sample in a study of yellow fever vaccine responses in identical twins. TCRdb reprocessed the RT-PCR reads via MiXCR and lists one record per CDR3 protein. The sample consists of some 10,000 distinct CDR3 sequences, around 77% of them appearing once. Source: T cells from blood (PBMCs), unsorted or a sorted subset (not recorded which), taken before or after yellow fever vaccination (not recorded which). These receptors all come from a young woman who received the yellow fever vaccine.

CDR3 sequence (DNA): TGTGCCAGCAGTGGGACTGCGGGCGAGCAGTACTTC. Translated, it gives CASSGTAGEQYF. This chain links TRBV6-1 with TRBJ2-7; tentatively, D is TRBD2 (5 bases). Germline values: CDR1 MNHNS, CDR2 SASEGT. The V end was cut by 4 bases, the J end by 6 bases, with 10 bases between. This CDR3 is built from 12 residues.

The chain employs TRBV7-6 and TRBJ2-7, with 8 bases aligning to TRBD1. There are 15 residues in the CDR3. Trimming cost V 1 base and J 0 bases; bases outside gene matches: 2. The germline V gene encodes CDR1 SGHVS and CDR2 FNYEAQ. The CDR3 DNA is TGTGCCAGCAGCTTAGATACAGGGGGCTCCTACGAGCAGTACTTC. This encodes CASSLDTGGSYEQYF. Combining the CDR3 with reference TRBV7-6 and TRBJ2-7 gives the whole variable domain GAGVSQSPRYKVTKRGQDVALRCDPISGHVSLYWYRQALGQGPEFLTYFNYEAQQDKSGLPNDRFSAERPEGSISTLTIQRTEQRDSAMYRCASSLDTGGSYEQYFGPGTRLTVT.

V and J are TRBV7-3 and TRBJ2-1; 7 bases are shared with TRBD2. This CDR3 has 15 amino acids. V lost 2 bases, J lost 0 bases, and 1 base stayed unmatched. The germline CDR1 and CDR2 sequences are SGHTA and FQGTGA. CDR3 nucleotides: TGTGCCAGCAGCTTAGGACTAGGCTCCTACAATGAGCAGTTCTTC. This translates into CASSLGLGSYNEQFF. Full variable domain (missing parts from reference TRBV7-3 and TRBJ2-1): GAGVSQTPSNKVTEKGKYVELRCDPISGHTALYWYRQSLGQGPEFLIYFQGTGAADDSGLPNDRFFAVRPEGSVSTLKIQRTERGDSAVYLCASSLGLGSYNEQFFGPGTRLTVL.

This chain joins TRBV15 and TRBJ2-1; tentative D call: TRBD2 (6 bases). CDR1 LNHNV and CDR2 YYDKDF come from the germline V gene (reference sequence). Trimming pared 1 base from V and 8 bases from J, leaving 15 bases between. CDR3 length: 15 amino acids. The CDR3 DNA reads TGTGCCACCAGCAGAGGGGACTCCCCCCAATATGAGCAGTTCTTC. This codes for CATSRGDSPQYEQFF.

This clonotype has a single count. The CDR3 protein is CASSQEPRLAGGQNTGELFF. CDR3 coding DNA: TGTGCCAGCAGCCAAGAGCCCCGACTAGCGGGGGGACAAAACACCGGGGAGCTGTTTTTT. This chain links TRBV14 with TRBJ2-2, with 13 bases lining up with TRBD2. CDR3 length: 20 amino acids. Germline lookup yields CDR1 SGHDN and CDR2 FVKESK. V shed 0 bases, J shed 2 bases, and the junction held 9 bases outside the gene matches.

This rearrangement joins TRBV11-1 to TRBJ2-3, with a possible D match to TRBD2 (6 bases). V lost 5 bases to trimming and J lost 1 base, with 10 bases between them. Germline assignment: CDR1 SGHAT and CDR2 FQDESV (reference sequence). This CDR3 spans 14 amino acids. Here the CDR3 reads CASSQPGGTDTQYF. For the CDR3, the DNA is TGTGCCAGCAGCCAGCCGGGGGGCACAGATACGCAGTATTTT.

The chain carries TRBV18 and TRBJ2-1; D not certain. The CDR3 runs 13 residues. Germline V lookup: CDR1 KGHSH, CDR2 LQKENI. V lost 3 bases and J 5 bases, leaving 8 bases between the germline ends. The CDR3 here is CASSPPQNNEQFF. The CDR3 nucleotides read TGTGCCAGCTCACCGCCGCAGAACAATGAGCAGTTCTTC.

This clonotype was detected only a few times. The chain links TRBV3-1 to TRBJ2-3; D might be TRBD1 (5 bases). V was clipped by 3 bases and J by 1 base, with 11 bases between them. The CDR3 sequence is 15 residues long. CDR1 and CDR2 (germline): LGHDT, YNNKEL (reference sequence). The CDR3 loop is CASSHRSRGTDTQYF. CDR3 DNA sequence: TGTGCCAGCAGCCATCGAAGCAGGGGCACAGATACGCAGTATTTT.

V and J are TRBV2 and TRBJ2-5; D not resolved. The CDR3 contains 13 residues. The germline V gene has CDR1 SNHLY and CDR2 FYNNEI. V lost 2 bases, J lost 7 bases, and 11 bases lay in between. CDR3 in amino acids: CASSELPSGTQYF. The CDR3 coding sequence is TGTGCCAGCAGTGAATTGCCCTCGGGGACCCAGTACTTC.

The chain recombines TRBV20-1 with TRBJ2-7; 10 nucleotides agree with TRBD1. J was trimmed by 2 bases and V by 3 bases; bases with no gene match: 7. The germline V gene encodes CDR1 DFQATT and CDR2 SNEGSKA (reference sequence). There are 15 residues in the CDR3. The CDR3 coding sequence is TGCAGTGCTAGCGACCGGGACAGGGGTACCTACGAGCAGTACGTC. Its protein is CSASDRDRGTYEQYV.

This clonotype was recorded a few times. V gene TRBV29-1 combines with J gene TRBJ2-7, with 8 bases lining up with TRBD2. In germline, CDR1 is SQVTM, CDR2 ANQGSEA. V trimming: 4 bases; J trimming: 4 bases; junction bases outside the gene matches: 12. The CDR3 length is 15 residues. The chain's CDR3 is CSVAFASSGSYEQYF. The CDR3 DNA sequence: TGCAGCGTTGCCTTCGCGTCGAGCGGGAGTTACGAGCAGTACTTC.

This sequence joins TRBV29-1 and TRBJ2-7; D possibly matches TRBD1 or TRBD2 (5 bases each). V lost 4 bases to trimming and J lost 0 bases, with 25 bases between them. The CDR3 sequence is 18 residues long. Germline V gene data show CDR1 as SQVTM and CDR2 as ANQGSEA. The CDR3 nucleotides read TGCAGCGTTGTCCTCCATCCCCGTCCGGGACGGACCTCCTACGAGCAGTACTTC. The encoded protein is CSVVLHPRPGRTSYEQYF.

The chain employs TRBV11-3 and TRBJ2-7, with 9 bases identical to TRBD1. V shed 6 bases, J shed 7 bases, and the junction held 7 bases outside the gene matches. The CDR3 extends over 13 amino acids. CDR1 is SGHNT, CDR2 YENEEA, per germline. The CDR3 coding sequence is TGTGCCAGCAGATCGGGACAGGGTAGAGAGCAGTACTTC. Protein sequence: CASRSGQGREQYF.

The DNA for the CDR3 is TGCAGCGTTTCTCTCGGGGACCATGGGACCCAGTACTTC. Translating it yields CSVSLGDHGTQYF. The V and J genes are TRBV29-1 and TRBJ2-5; D may be TRBD1 or TRBD2 (5 bases each). V shed 5 bases and J shed 7 bases, with 17 bases lying between them. Looked up from germline, CDR1 is SQVTM and CDR2 is ANQGSEA. The CDR3 covers 13 residues. The whole variable domain, filled in from reference TRBV29-1 and TRBJ2-5, reads SAVISQKPSRDICQRGTSLTIQCQVDSQVTMMFWYRQQPGQSLTLIATANQGSEATYESGFVIDKFPISRPNLTFSTLTVSNMSPEDSSIYLCSVSLGDHGTQYFGPGTRLLVL.

V is TRBV6-1 and J is TRBJ2-3; D possibly corresponds to TRBD1 (5 bases). V was clipped by 4 bases and J by 3 bases, with 8 bases between them. The CDR3 loop spans 13 amino acids. CDR1 and CDR2 (germline): MNHNS, SASEGT. DNA of the CDR3: TGTGCCAGCAGTGTTCAGGGAACAGATACGCAGTATTTT. This translates into CASSVQGTDTQYF.

This clonotype was found a few times. This chain joins TRBV4-2 and TRBJ2-3; TRBD2 agrees at 10 bases. The V gene end was trimmed by 2 bases and the J gene end by 2 bases; junction bases not matched to a gene: 1. From germline, CDR1 is LGHNA and CDR2 YNFKEQ. CDR3 size: 15 residues. CDR3 DNA sequence: TGTGCCAGCAGCCAAAGCGGGGGGGCCACAGATACGCAGTATTTT. This translates into CASSQSGGATDTQYF.

V is TRBV18 and J is TRBJ2-2, with 10 bases lining up with TRBD2. V was clipped by 3 bases and J by 1 base; unmatched bases: 8. In germline, CDR1 is KGHSH, CDR2 LQKENI. CDR3 length: 18 residues. Here the CDR3 reads CASSPMLAGAQNTGELFF. Written as DNA, the CDR3 is TGTGCCAGCTCACCGATGCTAGCGGGGGCGCAGAACACCGGGGAGCTGTTTTTT.

This clonotype appeared once. This rearrangement joins TRBV6-2 or TRBV6-3 to TRBJ2-6; D remains ambiguous. Germline V gene data show CDR1 as MNHEY and CDR2 as SVGEGT. This CDR3 spans 16 amino acids. The germline V and J ends were trimmed by 2 bases and 0 bases, with 8 bases remaining between them. Here the CDR3 reads CASSYRQDSGANVLTF. CDR3 sequence (DNA): TGTGCCAGCAGTTACAGACAAGACTCTGGGGCCAACGTCCTGACTTTC.

This chain uses TRBV29-1 with TRBJ2-1; D remains ambiguous. The length of the CDR3 is 15 residues. The ends were cut back, 1 base at V and 2 bases at J, with 12 bases in the middle. CDR1 is SQVTM and CDR2 is ANQGSEA in the germline V gene. This CDR3 is CSVEGLVGAYNEQFF. For the CDR3, the DNA is TGCAGCGTTGAAGGGCTGGTTGGCGCCTACAATGAGCAGTTCTTC.

The chain employs TRBV6-1 and TRBJ1-2, with a weak D call TRBD1 (5 bases). V lost 1 base to trimming and J lost 8 bases, with 17 bases between them. This CDR3 comprises 15 residues. Germline-derived CDR1 and CDR2 are MNHNS and SASEGT. This CDR3 is CASSEGGGPREGYTF. The CDR3 bases are TGTGCCAGCAGTGAAGGCGGGGGACCCCGGGAGGGCTACACCTTC.

This clonotype was seen only a few times. The rearrangement uses TRBV2 and TRBJ1-1, with 9 bases lining up with TRBD1. From germline, CDR1 is SNHLY and CDR2 FYNNEI. This CDR3 is 16 amino acids long. J gave up 3 bases and V 4 bases, and 9 bases lay outside the gene matches. The CDR3 here is CASSVEDRGEDTEAFF. CDR3 bases: TGTGCCAGCAGTGTTGAGGACAGGGGCGAAGACACTGAAGCTTTCTTT.

This chain joins TRBV5-5 and TRBJ1-1; 8 positions agree with TRBD1. The CDR3 sequence is 15 residues long. Per germline, CDR1 SGHKS and CDR2 YYEKEE (reference sequence). V lost 4 bases and J lost 1; bases outside the gene matches: 6. This chain's CDR3 is CASSAWTGTNTEAFF. CDR3 nucleotide sequence: TGTGCCAGCAGCGCGTGGACAGGGACGAACACTGAAGCTTTCTTT.

The genes are TRBV23-1 and TRBJ2-1; a possible D gene is TRBD1 (6 bases). TRBV23-1 is recorded as an ORF, its role being uncertain. The V and J ends lost 0 bases and 1 base respectively, with 10 bases between them. This CDR3 comprises 16 residues. The CDR3 loop is CASSQSQGRSYNEQFF. DNA for the CDR3: TGCGCCAGCAGTCAATCGCAGGGGAGATCCTACAATGAGCAGTTCTTC.

The chain is built from TRBV11-3 and TRBJ1-1; no definite D call. The CDR3 consists of 14 residues. The germline V gene encodes CDR1 SGHNT and CDR2 YENEEA. Trimming removed 1 base at V and 3 bases at J, with 9 bases between. In DNA, the CDR3 is TGTGCCAGCAGCTTAGGGCATGTGGACACTGAAGCTTTCTTT. Its translation: CASSLGHVDTEAFF.

The chain has TRBV11-2 and TRBJ2-1; D tentatively reads TRBD1 or TRBD2 (6 bases each). V was shortened by 2 bases and J by 2 bases, with 10 bases between the two germline ends. The CDR3 is made up of 15 amino acids. From germline, CDR1 is SGHAT and CDR2 FQNNGV. This chain's CDR3 is CASSLTGATYNEQFF. The CDR3 DNA is TGTGCCAGCAGCTTAACGGGGGCGACCTACAATGAGCAGTTCTTC.